This entry lists 27 T cell receptor beta chains sequenced from one sample in a study of cytomegalovirus exposure and HLA in healthy donors (dated by TCRdb to 2015 to 2018). Library method: the immunoSEQ multiplex PCR assay. The multiplex PCR relied on a mix of 60 forward primers for TCR Vbeta segments and 13 reverse primers for TCR Jbeta segments. TCRdb mirrors the immuneACCESS table, restricted to in-frame sequences. Some clones are absent from its copies; in checked studies, under half trace to an unresolved V gene, and the reason for the others is unknown. This sample comprises some 180,000 clones, approximately 84% of them detected only once. Jointly, the top ten make up approximately 2.6% of the sample. The sequenced sample was PBMCs. The receptors derive from a female donor in good health and CMV-seronegative.

The CDR3, as DNA: TGTGCCCGGTCGGTTGGGGACAGCTCCTACGAGCAGTACTTC. It translates to CARSVGDSSYEQYF. The V and J genes are TRBV27 and TRBJ2-7, with 7 bases lining up with TRBD1. Losses at the gene ends were 11 bases for V and 0 bases for J; bases not matched to a gene: 10. The CDR3 sequence is 14 residues long. Germline V gene data show CDR1 as MNHEY and CDR2 as SMNVEV (reference sequence).

The chain has TRBV9 and TRBJ2-7; possibly TRBD2 for D (5 bases). Trimming took 0 bases from V and 2 from J, leaving 15 bases between them. This CDR3 spans 16 amino acids. The germline V gene encodes CDR1 SGDLS and CDR2 YYNGEE. CDR3 sequence: CASSVEDSLRTYEQYF. CDR3 sequence (DNA): TGTGCCAGCAGCGTAGAGGACTCACTGAGGACCTACGAGCAGTACTTC.

The chain carries TRBV5-1 and TRBJ1-4; D is unclear. Trimming pared 4 bases from V and 4 bases from J, leaving 17 bases between. The CDR3 covers 16 residues. CDR1 and CDR2 from the germline V gene are SGHRS and YFSETQ. CDR3 DNA sequence: TGCGCCAGCAGCCCAGAGACGGGAACTTTTAATGAAAAACTGTTTTTT. Its protein product is CASSPETGTFNEKLFF.

The J gene is TRBJ2-7, the V gene TRBV5-4, with D maybe TRBD2 (6 bases). Germline V gives CDR1 SGHNT, CDR2 YYREEE (reference sequence). Trimming shortened V by 0 bases and J by 3 bases, and 13 bases separated the two germline ends. The CDR3 runs 15 residues. The CDR3 protein is CASSLAGGRDYEQYF. CDR3 in DNA: TGTGCCAGCAGCTTGGCCGGAGGGCGGGACTACGAGCAGTACTTC.

A word on this clone: Germline is not matched at one junction end, which may reflect a read error. V usage is TRBV7-9 and J usage is TRBJ2-5, with no clear D. Germline V lookup: CDR1 SEHNR, CDR2 FQNEAQ (reference sequence). The CDR3 has 12 amino acids. CDR3 in amino acids: CSSSFTQETQYF. CDR3 DNA sequence: TGTTCCAGCAGCTTTACACAAGAGACCCAGTACTTC.

The chain couples TRBV6-5 to TRBJ1-2; TRBD1 aligns across 8 bases. The CDR3 contains 14 residues. Germline trimming cut 6 bases from V and 6 bases from J; bases unmatched to any gene: 9. The germline CDR1 and CDR2 sequences are MNHEY and SVGAGI. CDR3 sequence reads: CASRHQGAVDGYTF. The CDR3, as DNA: TGTGCCAGCAGACACCAGGGGGCGGTGGATGGCTACACCTTC.

J is TRBJ1-2 and V is TRBV11-3; 7 bases are a match to TRBD1. Germline V gene data show CDR1 as SGHNT and CDR2 as YENEEA. The V gene end was trimmed by 0 bases and the J gene end by 6 bases; junction bases not matched to a gene: 7. The CDR3 spans 15 residues. The CDR3 nucleotides read TGTGCCAGCAGCTTAGAGGACGAGGGGGCGCATGGCTACACCTTC. Its protein product is CASSLEDEGAHGYTF.

This chain uses TRBV2 with TRBJ2-7; D uncertain. The CDR3 is made up of 12 amino acids. Deletions cut 7 bases from V and 0 bases from J, with 7 bases between. Germline assignment: CDR1 SNHLY and CDR2 FYNNEI. The CDR3 here is CASKLSSYEQYF. The CDR3 DNA reads as TGTGCCAGCAAGCTCTCCTCCTACGAGCAGTACTTC.

This rearrangement joins TRBV27 to TRBJ2-3; D might be TRBD2 (6 bases). The CDR3 is 17 residues long. Trimming cost V 3 bases and J 4 bases, with 20 bases left between them. The germline V gene has CDR1 MNHEY and CDR2 SMNVEV (reference sequence). The CDR3 nucleotides read TGTGCCAGCAGTTTCAGACTAGGAGGAGGAAGTGCAGATACGCAGTATTTT. It is translated as CASSFRLGGGSADTQYF.

J is TRBJ2-1 and V is TRBV7-3; 7 bases line up with TRBD2. Germline V lookup: CDR1 SGHTA, CDR2 FQGTGA. Trimming took 0 bases from V and 6 from J; bases not matched to a gene: 5. CDR3 size: 15 residues. CDR3 in DNA: TGTGCCAGCAGCTTAACTGGGAGGGCCTCCAATGAGCAGTTCTTC. Translated, it gives CASSLTGRASNEQFF.

V is TRBV6-1 and J is TRBJ1-4; tentative D call: TRBD1 (6 bases). CDR1 MNHNS and CDR2 SASEGT come from the germline V gene. The V and J ends lost 2 bases and 8 bases respectively, with 12 bases between them. The CDR3 has 14 amino acids. The CDR3 region has the DNA TGTGCCAGCAGTGAAAGGGGGATGAACGAAAAACTGTTTTTT. Its protein is CASSERGMNEKLFF.

V is TRBV6-1 and J is TRBJ2-7, with D perhaps TRBD1 (6 bases). In germline, CDR1 is MNHNS, CDR2 SASEGT. V gave up 10 bases and J gave up 4 bases, with 17 bases separating them. CDR3 size: 13 residues. CDR3 DNA sequence: TGTGCCACCACCGGGACATCAAGTTACGAGCAGTACTTC. It codes for CATTGTSSYEQYF.

The chain carries TRBV2 and TRBJ2-5, with D uncertain. The tail of the sequence fits TRBJ2-7 better, so the J call may be wrong. This CDR3 spans 11 amino acids. Germline CDR1 and CDR2: SNHLY and FYNNEI. Here the CDR3 DNA reads TGTGCCAGCAGTGAAACTTACGAGCAGTACTTC. Protein sequence: CASSETYEQYF.

The chain has TRBV4-3 and TRBJ2-7, with D possibly being TRBD1 (6 bases). Germline V gene sequence: CDR1 LGHNA, CDR2 YSLEER. V was pared by 0 bases and J by 0 bases, with 12 bases between. This CDR3 has 16 residues. DNA for the CDR3: TGCGCCAGCAGCCAAGATCAAAGGGGGAGCTCCTACGAGCAGTACTTC. Translation: CASSQDQRGSSYEQYF.

The chain recombines TRBV5-1 with TRBJ2-7, with TRBD1 as a possible D gene (6 bases). Germline V gene sequence: CDR1 SGHRS, CDR2 YFSETQ. V was pared by 4 bases and J by 3 bases, with 11 bases between. The CDR3 totals 13 residues. CDR3 region: CASSETGVYEQYF. CDR3 DNA: TGCGCCAGCAGCGAGACAGGAGTCTACGAGCAGTACTTC.

The V gene is TRBV30, the J gene TRBJ1-1; D call uncertain. Germline CDR1 GTSNPN, CDR2 SVGIG (reference sequence). The V gene lost 3 bases and the J gene lost 3 bases, with 11 bases spanning the gap. This CDR3 comprises 13 residues. The CDR3 nucleotides are TGTGCCTGGAGGCGGGGAAGGGACACTGAAGCTTTCTTT. Translating gives CAWRRGRDTEAFF.

The rearrangement links TRBV11-2 to TRBJ1-1; the D is unclear. Per germline, CDR1 SGHAT and CDR2 FQNNGV. The CDR3 consists of 14 residues. V lost 2 bases, J lost 3 bases, and 10 bases lay in between. The CDR3 here is CASSLRGQYTEAFF. CDR3 bases: TGTGCCAGCAGCTTAAGAGGCCAGTACACTGAAGCTTTCTTT.

The chain links TRBV10-1 to TRBJ2-5, with D uncertain. The CDR3 consists of 11 residues. Germline assignment: CDR1 WNHNN and CDR2 SYGVQD (reference sequence). Trimming stripped 0 bases from V and 11 bases from J, with 7 bases between. Here the CDR3 reads CASSESAEQYF. The CDR3 coding sequence is TGCGCCAGCAGTGAGTCGGCGGAGCAGTACTTC.

The chain uses TRBV5-1 and TRBJ2-5, with TRBD1 matching over 9 bases. J gave up 5 bases and V 4 bases, and 9 bases lay outside the gene matches. The CDR3 is 15 amino acids. Germline assignment: CDR1 SGHRS and CDR2 YFSETQ. This chain's CDR3 is CASSTNTGGGETQYF. The CDR3 DNA reads TGCGCCAGCAGCACAAATACAGGGGGCGGTGAGACCCAGTACTTC.

The V gene is TRBV27, the J gene TRBJ1-3, with TRBD1 as a possible D gene (6 bases). Germline V gene data show CDR1 as MNHEY and CDR2 as SMNVEV (reference sequence). V lost 6 bases and J lost 2, with 11 bases in between. This CDR3 is built from 14 residues. The CDR3 DNA reads as TGTGCCAGCAGATCAGGGGTTGCTGGAAACACCATATATTTT. It codes for CASRSGVAGNTIYF.

The V call is TRBV7-2, the J call TRBJ2-3, with D perhaps TRBD2 (5 bases). Germline V gene sequence: CDR1 SGHTA, CDR2 FQGNSA. This CDR3 comprises 16 residues. Deletions cut 1 base from V and 2 bases from J, with 13 bases between. The DNA of the CDR3 is TGTGCCAGCAGCTTAGAGGCTAGCTCGGCCACAGATACGCAGTATTTT. Encoded protein: CASSLEASSATDTQYF.

V is TRBV6-5 and J is TRBJ2-7, with D possibly TRBD1 on 6 matching bases. From germline, CDR1 is MNHEY and CDR2 SVGAGI. V lost 8 bases, J lost 2 bases, and 13 bases lay in between. The CDR3 loop spans 13 amino acids. The CDR3 DNA reads TGTGCCAGCCGCCGGGACACGACCTACGAGCAGTACTTC. Its translation: CASRRDTTYEQYF.

The chain carries TRBV2 and TRBJ2-6; TRBD2 might be the D (5 bases). Germline loops: CDR1 SNHLY, CDR2 FYNNEI. The CDR3 is 19 amino acids. Trimming cost V 5 bases and J 1 base, with 21 bases left between them. In nucleotides, the CDR3 is TGTGCCAGCAGTTTTTTTGGGAGCCCCGCTACATCTGGGGCCAACGTCCTGACTTTC. Translated, it gives CASSFFGSPATSGANVLTF.

This chain connects TRBV18 to TRBJ1-2, with D possibly TRBD1 on 5 matching bases. Per the germline V gene, CDR1 is KGHSH and CDR2 is LQKENI. V dropped 3 bases and J dropped 3 bases, with 8 bases sitting between them. The CDR3 loop spans 13 amino acids. For the CDR3, the DNA is TGTGCCAGCTCACCCAGGGCAGACTATGGCTACACCTTC. As protein: CASSPRADYGYTF. The full variable domain, with the rest looked up from reference TRBV18 and TRBJ1-2, is NAGVMQNPRHLVRRRGQEARLRCSPMKGHSHVYWYRQLPEEGLKFMVYLQKENIIDESGMPKERFSAEFPKEGPSILRIQQVVRGDSAAYFCASSPRADYGYTFGSGTRLTVV.

This sequence joins TRBV7-2 and TRBJ2-5, with TRBD2 matching 7 bases. The CDR3 loop spans 14 amino acids. The germline gives CDR1 SGHTA, CDR2 FQGNSA. Unmatched junction bases numbered 2, after V lost 3 bases and J lost 1 base. CDR3 DNA: TGTGCCAGCAGCTTGCGGGGGTCCCAAGAGACCCAGTACTTC. Translated, it gives CASSLRGSQETQYF.

This clone was observed once. The rearrangement links TRBV6-1 to TRBJ2-7, with D possibly TRBD1 on 7 matching bases. With 7 bases removed from V and 3 bases from J, the gap between germline ends came to 19 bases. The germline V gene has CDR1 MNHNS and CDR2 SASEGT. CDR3 length: 15 amino acids. CDR3 nucleotides: TGTGCCAGCACTCCGAGGACAGGACTAAACTACGAGCAGTACTTC. This codes for CASTPRTGLNYEQYF.

The DNA of the CDR3 is TGTGCCAGTAGCGAGCAGGGGGAAGGTGAAAAACTGTTTTTT. This gives the protein CASSEQGEGEKLFF. This chain links TRBV19 with TRBJ1-4, with 7 nucleotides matching TRBD1. The CDR3 sequence is 14 residues long. Germline CDR1 reads LNHDA; CDR2 reads SQIVND (reference sequence). The ends lost 6 bases at V and 7 bases at J; junction bases unmatched: 8.